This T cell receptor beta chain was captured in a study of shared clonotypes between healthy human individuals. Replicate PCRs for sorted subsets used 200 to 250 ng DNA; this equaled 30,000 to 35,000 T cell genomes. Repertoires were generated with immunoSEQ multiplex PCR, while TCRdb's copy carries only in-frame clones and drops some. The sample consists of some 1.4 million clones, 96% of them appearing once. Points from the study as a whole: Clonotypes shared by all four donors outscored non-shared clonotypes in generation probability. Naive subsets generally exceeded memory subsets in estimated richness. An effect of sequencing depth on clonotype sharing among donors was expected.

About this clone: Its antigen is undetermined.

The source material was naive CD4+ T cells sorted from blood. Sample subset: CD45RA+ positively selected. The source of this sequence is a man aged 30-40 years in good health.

The chain's CDR3 is CSSGQPEKLFF. In nucleotides, the CDR3 is TGCAGTTCCGGGCAGCCGGAAAAACTGTTTTTT. V is TRBV20-1 and J is TRBJ1-4; no firm D call. Trimming took off 8 bases at V and 8 bases at J, with 12 bases between the two ends. The CDR3 extends over 11 amino acids. Looked up from germline, CDR1 is DFQATT and CDR2 is SNEGSKA (reference sequence).